This T cell receptor beta chain was sequenced for a study of naive and memory T cell subsets. Alpha and beta libraries were amplified separately from the second PCR onward. This clonotype came up many times. The beta constant-region primer was an equimolar mix of two oligonucleotides covering TRBC1 and TRBC2. Each CDR3 protein gets one entry after TCRdb re-called the UMI-ligation and nested PCR reads with MiXCR. The repertoire holds roughly 91,000 distinct CDR3 sequences, with about 12% as singletons. Sequencing was done on a sample of central memory CD4+ T cells from blood. The source of this sequence is a human donor in good health.

The CDR3 loop is CASSISRNNEQFF. The CDR3 coding sequence is TGTGCCAGCAGCATATCAAGGAACAATGAGCAGTTCTTC. The chain has TRBV11-1 and TRBJ2-1; D unclear. The length of the CDR3 is 13 residues. Germline CDR1 and CDR2: SGHAT and FQDESV (reference sequence). Between the trimmed V and J ends, which lost 5 bases and 5 bases, there was a span of 10 bases.